Below, one T cell receptor beta chain is given with its context. The antigen remains unidentified. The method was immunoSEQ multiplex PCR; TCRdb's version includes in-frame clones alone and lacks a portion of them. The data contain 410,000 or so clones, 80% to 95% of them singletons. The data were obtained in a study of Ad26.COV2.S vaccination and SARS-CoV-2 variants. Study-wide context: In the study, Ad26.COV2.S was injected intramuscularly once, or twice 56 days apart.

CDR1 is LNHDA and CDR2 is SQIVND in the germline V gene (reference sequence). The ends lost 9 bases at V and 6 bases at J; junction bases unmatched: 5. The CDR3 loop spans 12 amino acids. Treatment reported: around 19 received Ad26.COV2.S at low or high dose, single or two shots; several received placebo; per-sample allocation not given. Samples were taken on day 63 after the first vaccine or placebo injection. General study results and limits: Vaccine recipients had higher spike-specific TCR breadth than placebo recipients.

The chain joins TRBV19 to TRBJ1-1; TRBD1 matches at 9 bases. This receptor was identified in a person between 18 and 65 years old who received the Ad26.COV2.S COVID-19 vaccine or a placebo. The sequencing here drew on peripheral blood, taken in a trial of Ad26.COV2.S vaccine versus placebo. CDR3 sequence: CASRTGVSEAFF. The CDR3 DNA sequence: TGTGCCAGCAGGACAGGGGTTTCTGAAGCTTTCTTT.